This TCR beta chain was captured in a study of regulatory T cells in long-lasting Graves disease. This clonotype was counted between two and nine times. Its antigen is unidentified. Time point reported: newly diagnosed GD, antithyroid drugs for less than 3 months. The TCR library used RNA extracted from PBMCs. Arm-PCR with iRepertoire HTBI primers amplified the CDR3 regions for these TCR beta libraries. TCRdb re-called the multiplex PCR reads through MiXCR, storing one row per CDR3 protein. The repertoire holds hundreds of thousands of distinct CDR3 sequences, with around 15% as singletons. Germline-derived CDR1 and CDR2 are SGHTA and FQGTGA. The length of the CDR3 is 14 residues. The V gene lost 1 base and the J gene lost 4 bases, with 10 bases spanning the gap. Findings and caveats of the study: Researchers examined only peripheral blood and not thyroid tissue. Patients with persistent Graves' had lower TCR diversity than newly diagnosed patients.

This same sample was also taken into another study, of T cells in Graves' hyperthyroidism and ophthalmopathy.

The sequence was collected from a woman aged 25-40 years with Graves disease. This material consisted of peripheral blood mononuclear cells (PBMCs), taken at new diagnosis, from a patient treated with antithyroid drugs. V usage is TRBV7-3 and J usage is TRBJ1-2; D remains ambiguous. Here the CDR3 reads CASSLKEGGYGYTF. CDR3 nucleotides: TGTGCCAGCAGCTTAAAGGAAGGAGGCTATGGCTACACCTTC.